This T cell receptor (beta chain) is drawn from a study of neurological immune-mediated disorders. With 10-nucleotide random UMIs included, cDNA was synthesized by 5'RACE. TCRdb independently ran MiXCR on the 5' RACE reads; one entry per CDR3 protein. Counted here are 40,000 to 50,000 distinct CDR3 sequences, about 2.5% occurring once; the ten biggest clones make up about 12%. The starting material, 2 million PBMCs stored at -80 C, gave rise to the unsorted libraries. With regard to this clonotype: Its antigen is as yet unknown.

Overall study results and limits: No expanded-clone CDR3 amino acid sequence recurred across subjects, suggesting private TCR-beta repertoires. TCR clonal expansion peaked in HTLV-1-associated myelopathy patients and was lowest in multiple sclerosis patients.

CDR1 SGHKS and CDR2 YYEKEE come from the germline V gene (reference sequence). The CDR3 contains 14 residues. The V end lost 1 base, the J end lost 17 bases, and 21 bases lay between the germline ends. Material for sequencing was PBMCs. The TCR sequence derives from a man between 25 and 39 years old with multiple sclerosis. The chain joins TRBV5-5 to TRBJ2-2, with a weak D call TRBD2 (6 bases). This CDR3 reads CASSLTSITGDLFF. In DNA, the CDR3 is TGTGCCAGCAGCTTGACTAGCATCACCGGGGATCTATTTTTT. Combining the CDR3 with reference TRBV5-5 and TRBJ2-2 gives the whole variable domain DAGVTQSPTHLIKTRGQQVTLRCSPISGHKSVSWYQQVLGQGPQFIFQYYEKEERGRGNFPDRFSARQFPNYSSELNVNALLLGDSALYLCASSLTSITGDLFFGEGSRLTVL.